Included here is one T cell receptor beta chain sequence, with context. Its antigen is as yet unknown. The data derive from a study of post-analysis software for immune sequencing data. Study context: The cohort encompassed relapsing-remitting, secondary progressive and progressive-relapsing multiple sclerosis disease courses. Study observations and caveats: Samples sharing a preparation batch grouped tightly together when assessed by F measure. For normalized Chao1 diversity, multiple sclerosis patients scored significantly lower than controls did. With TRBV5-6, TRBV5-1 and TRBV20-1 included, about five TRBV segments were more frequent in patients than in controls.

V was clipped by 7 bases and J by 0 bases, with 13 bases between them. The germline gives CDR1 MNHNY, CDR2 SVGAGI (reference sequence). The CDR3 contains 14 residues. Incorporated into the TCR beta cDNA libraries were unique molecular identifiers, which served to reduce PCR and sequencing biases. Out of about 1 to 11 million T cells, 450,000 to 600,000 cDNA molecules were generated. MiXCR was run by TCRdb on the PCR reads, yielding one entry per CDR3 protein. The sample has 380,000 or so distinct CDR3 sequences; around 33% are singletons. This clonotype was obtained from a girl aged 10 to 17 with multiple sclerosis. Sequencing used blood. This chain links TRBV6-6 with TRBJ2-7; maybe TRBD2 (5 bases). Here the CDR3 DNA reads TGTGCCAGCACTACCCTAGGGAGCTCCTACGAGCAGTACTTC. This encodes CASTTLGSSYEQYF.